This is a list of T cell receptor beta chains from one sample in a study of T-cell reconstitution after alpha-beta-depleted transplantation in children. TCRdb ran MiXCR on the PCR reads and lists one entry per CDR3 protein. The sample contains roughly 100,000 distinct CDR3 sequences, around 6.1% of which appear only once. Sequencing was performed on PBMCs, mostly from graft donor cells, taken 60 days after TCRalphabeta/CD19-depleted stem cell transplant. The receptor source for this set is a female patient aged 2 to 10 who had a stem cell transplant for Fanconi anemia, so the T cells may come from the graft donor. Each CDR3 is given with its conserved first and last residue. The D gene is left open where the match is weak. Clone size is shown for a subset of rows, as once, few, many or a class of expanded clone.

clone_size j_call d_call v_call cdr3_nt cdr3_aa
many TRBJ2-7 TRBD2 TRBV18 TGTGCCAGCTCCCCCTCTTCGGGACTAGCGGGCTTCTCGTCCTACGAGCAGTACTTC CASSPSSGLAGFSSYEQYF
many TRBJ2-7 TRBD2 TRBV20-1 TGCAGTGCTAGACGCCTAGCGGGCACCTACGAGCAGTACTTC CSARRLAGTYEQYF
many TRBJ2-1 NA TRBV28 TGTGCCAGCAGTTTATACCGTATGATCCCCTACAATGAGCAGTTCTTC CASSLYRMIPYNEQFF
many TRBJ2-1 TRBD1 TRBV6-4 TGTGCCAGCAGTGGAGACAGGGGCAATGAGCAGTTCTTC CASSGDRGNEQFF
many TRBJ2-3 NA TRBV28 TGTGCCAGCACCACCCTGGGGGGGCTATACCGCGCAGATACGCAGTATTTT CASTTLGGLYRADTQYF
many TRBJ1-4 NA TRBV5-1 TGCGCCAGCAGCTTGGAAACGGGGTTTAATGAAAAACTGTTTTTT CASSLETGFNEKLFF
many TRBJ2-3 NA TRBV7-2 TGTGCCAGCAGCTTAATCTTTACAGATACGCAGTATTTT CASSLIFTDTQYF
few TRBJ1-2 NA TRBV7-9 TGTGCCAGCAGCTTTCGTCAGGGCACGGGCTACACCTTC CASSFRQGTGYTF
many TRBJ2-1 NA TRBV19 TGTGCCAGTAGTTCCCACGGGACACAAGCCTACAATGAGCAGTTCTTC CASSSHGTQAYNEQFF
many TRBJ2-1 NA TRBV25-1 TGTGCCAGCAGTGAATATTTCCCCCAACTAGCTCCTAGCTCCTACAATGAGCAGTTCTTC CASSEYFPQLAPSSYNEQFF
many TRBJ2-2 TRBD2 TRBV28 TGTGCCAGCAGTTCCCCGGGGGAGGGAAACACCGGGGAGCTGTTTTTT CASSSPGEGNTGELFF
NA TRBJ2-2 TRBD2 TRBV5-6 TGTGCCAGCAGCTCCGTAGCGGGGGAGAACACCGGTGAGCTGTTTTTT CASSSVAGENTGELFF
many TRBJ2-7 TRBD2 TRBV12-3/TRBV12-4 TGTGCCAGCAGTTTTGGACTAGCCTACGAGCAGTACTTC CASSFGLAYEQYF
few TRBJ2-2 NA TRBV3-1 TGTGCCAGCAGCCAACTCCCCGGGGAGCTGTTTTTT CASSQLPGELFF
many TRBJ2-2 TRBD1 TRBV20-1 TGCAGTGCTAGGGACAGGGAGGACACCGGGGAGCTGTTTTTT CSARDREDTGELFF
few TRBJ2-2 NA TRBV2 TGTGCCAGCAGCTGGCAGGGGGGCACCGGGGAGCTGTTTTTT CASSWQGGTGELFF
many TRBJ2-1 TRBD1 TRBV9 TGTGCCAGCAGCGTAGACCCCGTCCCGGGACAGTACAATGAGCAGTTCTTC CASSVDPVPGQYNEQFF
NA TRBJ2-1 NA TRBV7-2 TGTGCCAGCAGCTCAGGAGGGCCTCACAATGAGCAGTTCTTC CASSSGGPHNEQFF
many TRBJ2-5 NA TRBV7-3 TGTGCCAGCAGCTTAATGGGGGGCGGGGAGACCCAGTACTTC CASSLMGGGETQYF
few TRBJ2-5 TRBD1 TRBV20-1 TGCAGTGCTGAAACACAGGGGTTGCGGCAAGAGACCCAGTACTTC CSAETQGLRQETQYF
NA TRBJ1-2 NA TRBV9 TGTGCCAGCAGCGTATATTCGGACGATGGCTACACCTTC CASSVYSDDGYTF
many TRBJ2-3 TRBD2 TRBV7-3 TGTGCCAGCAGCAAAGGGCGGGGCGGGAGGTCTGCAGATACGCAGTATTTT CASSKGRGGRSADTQYF
many TRBJ2-7 TRBD1 TRBV5-1 TGCGCCAGCAGCTTGAAAGGGACAGTGAGAGGCTACGAGCAGTACTTC CASSLKGTVRGYEQYF
NA TRBJ1-2 NA TRBV5-5 TGTGCCAGCAGGTCGCCGGTGCTGGGCTATGGCTACACCTTC CASRSPVLGYGYTF
few TRBJ2-3 NA TRBV28 TGTGCCAGCAGTTTAGCAGGGCTCACAGATACGCAGTATTTT CASSLAGLTDTQYF
many TRBJ2-1 NA TRBV20-1 TGCAGTGCTAGAGATGGCGGGTCCTCCTACAATGAGCAGTTCTTC CSARDGGSSYNEQFF
many TRBJ2-7 NA TRBV25-1 TGTGCCAGCAGTGAGGGGTCCCCCTACGAGCAGTACTTC CASSEGSPYEQYF
many TRBJ2-7 NA TRBV4-2 TGTGCCAGCAGCCAAGTCGGCAAGGGGTGGGACGAGCAGTACTTC CASSQVGKGWDEQYF
many TRBJ2-7 NA TRBV4-1 TGCGCCAGCAGCATAAGGGTTGGAAAAGAGAACGAGCAGTACTTC CASSIRVGKENEQYF
many TRBJ2-1 NA TRBV5-4 TGTGCCAGCAGCTCACCCGGGAGTGGGTTCAATGAGCAGTTCTTC CASSSPGSGFNEQFF
many TRBJ2-3 TRBD2 TRBV28 TGTGCCAGCAGTTTACTAGCGGGAGGTAAAGATACGCAGTATTTT CASSLLAGGKDTQYF
many TRBJ2-1 NA TRBV20-1 TGCAGTGCCCCTTGGGGGGTGCACTATGAGCAGTTCTTC CSAPWGVHYEQFF
many TRBJ2-7 NA TRBV5-1 TGCGCCAGCAGCTTGTTCGGGGGCTCCTACGAGCAGTACTTC CASSLFGGSYEQYF
NA TRBJ1-2 TRBD1 TRBV7-2 TGTGCCAGCAGCTTAAATCGGGACAGGGCTGTTTATGGCTACACCTTC CASSLNRDRAVYGYTF
many TRBJ2-5 TRBD2 TRBV4-1 TGCGCCAGCAGCCCCTCCCTGGAGGCTAGCGGCGAAGAGACCCAGTACTTC CASSPSLEASGEETQYF
NA TRBJ2-1 NA TRBV20-1 TGCAGTGCTCCACCCCCGGACTTCAACTACAATGAGCAGTTCTTC CSAPPPDFNYNEQFF
many TRBJ2-3 NA TRBV5-1 TGCGCCAGCAGCCCCCACGCAGCCGTAAACACAGATACGCAGTATTTT CASSPHAAVNTDTQYF
many TRBJ2-2 NA TRBV25-1 TGTGCCAGCAGTGTCCACGGAGCCACCGGGGAGCTGTTTTTT CASSVHGATGELFF
few TRBJ2-2 TRBD2 TRBV7-8 TGTGCCAGCAGCTCAAGGGGGACTAGCGGGTCGAACACCGGGGAGCTGTTTTTT CASSSRGTSGSNTGELFF
NA TRBJ2-7 NA TRBV5-1 TGCGCCAGCAGCTCTTTACAGGGCTCCCACGAGCAGTACTTC CASSSLQGSHEQYF
few TRBJ2-4 NA TRBV12-3/TRBV12-4 TGTGCCTGCAGCACTAGACAGGAAGGTGGCGGGGCCAAAAACATTCAGTACTTC CACSTRQEGGGAKNIQYF
many TRBJ2-1 TRBD2 TRBV6-5 TGTGCCAGCAGTTATACAATAGCGGGGGGCTACAATGAGCAGTTCTTC CASSYTIAGGYNEQFF
few TRBJ2-7 TRBD1 TRBV4-2 TGTGCCAGCAGCCAATTAACAGGGGGCTCCTACGAGCAGTACTTC CASSQLTGGSYEQYF
NA TRBJ1-1 NA TRBV5-1 TGCGCCAGCAGCTTGGAGCCCAGGGAAAGGGCTTTCTTT CASSLEPRERAFF
many TRBJ2-3 NA TRBV24-1 TGTGCCACCAGTCGAACGGGATTAACAGATACGCAGTATTTT CATSRTGLTDTQYF
many TRBJ2-1 TRBD2 TRBV29-1 TGCAGCGTTGAAGATTCGTTCATAGCGGGGGGATACAATGAGCAGTTCTTC CSVEDSFIAGGYNEQFF
many TRBJ1-2 NA TRBV28 TGTGCCAGCAGACTACAGGGCTCTGGCTACACCTTC CASRLQGSGYTF
many TRBJ1-2 NA TRBV29-1 TGCAGCGTTGAGACTTCAGGGGTCTATGGCTACACCTTC CSVETSGVYGYTF
few TRBJ2-6 NA TRBV29-1 TGCAGCGTTGAAAACAGGAACCCGTCTGGGGCCAACGTCCTGACTTTC CSVENRNPSGANVLTF
NA TRBJ2-7 NA TRBV5-6 TGTGCCAGCAGCTTACCTCCTTCCTTTGGGTCCTACGAGCAGTACTTC CASSLPPSFGSYEQYF
NA TRBJ2-1 TRBD2 TRBV7-2 TGTGCCAGCAGCTTACACGGGAGGGCCAGCCGCGAGCAGTTCTTC CASSLHGRASREQFF
once TRBJ2-3 TRBD2 TRBV4-1 TGCGCCAGCAGCCAAGATAGAGTCGGCGGGAGTAGATACACAGATACGCAGTATTTT CASSQDRVGGSRYTDTQYF
NA TRBJ2-4 TRBD2 TRBV5-1 TGCGCCAGCAGCCCACGACTAGGAAGCGGGAGTCTATCCAAAAACATTCAGTACTTC CASSPRLGSGSLSKNIQYF
many TRBJ2-2 TRBD1 TRBV20-1 TGCAGTGCTCATAGGGGGCCCTTCACCGGGGAGCTGTTTTTT CSAHRGPFTGELFF
NA TRBJ2-1 TRBD2 TRBV7-2 TGTGCCAGCAGTCAGAGCGGGGGGGCTTACAATGAGCAGTTCTTC CASSQSGGAYNEQFF
few TRBJ1-1 TRBD1 TRBV9 TGTGCCAGCAGCGCGGGACAGGGAGAAACTGAAGCTTTCTTT CASSAGQGETEAFF
many TRBJ2-2 NA TRBV4-1 TGCGCCAGCAGCTTCAAGGGTGTTCGGGGGAGAGGGGGCACCGGGGAGCTGTTTTTT CASSFKGVRGRGGTGELFF